These 27 T cell receptor beta chains were sequenced from one sample in a study of molecular identifiers for immune sequencing clone quantification. TCRdb re-derived calls from the PCR reads in MiXCR, one entry per CDR3 protein. The table has about 640,000 distinct CDR3 sequences, 15% to 20% seen once. The sequenced material came from naive CD8+ T cells from blood, with Jurkat cell RNA spiked in. Subset reported: FACS-sorted CD8+CD4-CCR7+CD45RA+ naive T cells. All receptors derive from a human donor in good health. Some libraries in this study had Jurkat cell RNA spiked in.

Points on this clonotype: A read error may explain this, as a much larger clone is one base away. This chain joins TRBV6-2 or TRBV6-3 and TRBJ1-1; D remains ambiguous. The V end lost 6 bases, the J end lost 6 bases, and 26 bases lay between the germline ends. This CDR3 region has 17 residues. The germline CDR1 and CDR2 sequences are MNHEY and SVGEGT. The CDR3 coding sequence is TGTGCCAGCAGCCCGGCGGGTTTCTTGTCCTCGGGCGCTGAAGCTTTCTTT. Translation: CASSPAGFLSSGAEAFF.

This clonotype was counted only a few times. The chain joins TRBV4-3 to TRBJ2-4; D may be TRBD1 or TRBD2 (7 bases each). The CDR3 is 16 residues long. The germline V gene encodes CDR1 LGHNA and CDR2 YSLEER. Deletions cut 0 bases from V and 8 bases from J, with 17 bases between. CDR3 nucleotide sequence: TGCGCCAGCAGCCAAGATACAGGGGACTATGGGGACATTCAGTACTTC. This gives the protein CASSQDTGDYGDIQYF.

This clonotype was observed at least ten times. The genes are TRBV24-1 and TRBJ2-3; D unresolved. Per the germline V gene, CDR1 is KGHDR and CDR2 is SFDVKD. V was pared by 4 bases and J by 6 bases, with 10 bases between. The CDR3 contains 13 residues. This CDR3 is CATSEGMSDTQYF. The CDR3 DNA reads as TGTGCCACCAGTGAGGGGATGTCGGATACGCAGTATTTT.

This clonotype turned up a few times. The gene calls are TRBV28 and TRBJ2-5; the D is unclear. The CDR3 totals 11 residues. V was pared by 8 bases and J by 5 bases, with 9 bases between. Germline V gene sequence: CDR1 MDHEN, CDR2 SYDVKM. This CDR3 is CASRSAETQYF. The CDR3 DNA reads TGTGCCAGCCGGTCGGCTGAGACCCAGTACTTC. The complete variable domain, with remaining parts taken from reference TRBV28 and TRBJ2-5, reads DVKVTQSSRYLVKRTGEKVFLECVQDMDHENMFWYRQDPGLGLRLIYFSYDVKMKEKGDIPEGYSVSREKKERFSLILESASTNQTSMYLCASRSAETQYFGPGTRLLVL.

This clonotype was recorded a few times. The chain joins TRBV2 to TRBJ2-3; 9 bases line up with TRBD1. The CDR3 covers 15 residues. Germline lookup yields CDR1 SNHLY and CDR2 FYNNEI. V lost 5 bases, J lost 5 bases, and 8 bases stayed unmatched. CDR3 region: CASSPGTGFEDTQYF. CDR3 nucleotides: TGTGCCAGCAGTCCCGGGACAGGGTTCGAAGATACGCAGTATTTT.

On this clonotype: A read error may explain this, as a much larger clone is one base away. The chain links TRBV7-6 to TRBJ2-2, with a possible D match to TRBD1 (5 bases). From germline, CDR1 is SGHVS and CDR2 FNYEAQ. The CDR3 spans 16 residues. CDR3 bases: TGTGCCAGCAGCAGTTCCAGGGCCGATGGAACCGAGGAGCTGTTTTTT. It codes for CASSSSRADGTEELFF.

A remark on this clonotype: At one of its ends the junction is not consistent with the germline gene, which may arise from a read error. The rearrangement joins TRBV7-9 to TRBJ1-1, with 7 bases lining up with TRBD1. Germline loops: CDR1 SEHNR, CDR2 FQNEAQ (reference sequence). This CDR3 region has 16 residues. In nucleotides, the CDR3 is TGTGCCAGCAGCCCTCGGACAGGAGAGATGAACACTGGAGCTTTCTTT. As protein: CASSPRTGEMNTGAFF.

This clonotype appeared many times. J is TRBJ2-7 and V is TRBV9, with 8 bases lining up with TRBD1. J lost 5 bases, V lost 0 bases, and 7 bases had no gene match. There are 15 residues in the CDR3. Germline CDR1 and CDR2: SGDLS and YYNGEE. The CDR3 DNA reads as TGTGCCAGCAGCGTAGGGGGACAGGTTGGGCACGAGCAGTACTTC. This gives the protein CASSVGGQVGHEQYF.

With regard to this clonotype: This clone may be a read error of a much larger clone one base away. The chain has TRBV25-1 and TRBJ2-7, with D tentatively TRBD1 or TRBD2 (5 bases each). The CDR3 runs 12 residues. Per germline, CDR1 MGHDK and CDR2 SYGVNS. CDR3 nucleotides: TGTGCCAGCGGTGAATACGAGGGGGAGCAGTACTTC. This gives the protein CASGEYEGEQYF.

The sample holds many counts of this clonotype. The chain links TRBV27 to TRBJ1-6, with no clear D. The CDR3 covers 14 residues. The ends were cut back, 2 bases at V and 11 bases at J, with 13 bases in the middle. The germline gives CDR1 MNHEY, CDR2 SMNVEV (reference sequence). The CDR3 DNA reads as TGTGCCAGCAGTTTAAGTGCGGTTCTTGCACCCCTCCACTTT. Translating gives CASSLSAVLAPLHF.

This clonotype has ten or more counts. This chain joins TRBV28 and TRBJ2-7; 7 positions agree with TRBD1. Germline CDR1 and CDR2: MDHEN and SYDVKM. The CDR3 has 14 residues. Trimming at V came to 5 bases and at J to 2 bases, leaving 6 bases not matched to a gene. CDR3 bases: TGTGCCAGCAGTCACCGACAGGGAGCCTACGAGCAGTACTTC. Protein sequence: CASSHRQGAYEQYF.

As for this clonotype: Being one base from a much bigger clone, this may be a read error. The J gene is TRBJ1-1, the V gene TRBV3-1; no firm D call. The CDR3 loop spans 14 amino acids. Per the germline V gene, CDR1 is LGHDT and CDR2 is YNNKEL (reference sequence). The DNA of the CDR3 is TGTGCCAGCAGCCAAGATTTGGAAAACATTGAAGCTTTCTTT. Protein product: CASSQDLENIEAFF.

A note on this clonotype: An end of the junction does not agree with germline; a read error may underlie this. The chain recombines TRBV6-2 or TRBV6-3 with TRBJ2-1; D uncertain. The germline CDR1 and CDR2 sequences are MNHEY and SVGEGT. The CDR3 runs 13 residues. CDR3 sequence reads: CAGSSHSSTVEFF. The CDR3 DNA reads as TGTGCCGGCAGCTCTCATAGCTCCACGGTCGAGTTCTTC.

As concerns this clonotype: A much larger clone is a single base away; this may be a read error. The chain recombines TRBV7-9 with TRBJ2-2; D possibly corresponds to TRBD2 (5 bases). CDR1 is SEHNR and CDR2 is FQNEAQ in the germline V gene (reference sequence). V lost 1 base, J lost 1 base, and 13 bases lay in between. The CDR3 is 17 residues long. CDR3 sequence: CASSLGSSSRNTGELFF. CDR3 bases: TGTGCCAGCAGCTTAGGGAGCTCTAGCAGGAACACCGGGGAGCTGTTTTTT. Full variable domain (missing parts from reference TRBV7-9 and TRBJ2-2): DTGVSQNPRHKITKRGQNVTFRCDPISEHNRLYWYRQTLGQGPEFLTYFQNEAQLEKSRLLSDRFSAERPKGSFSTLEIQRTEQGDSAMYLCASSLGSSSRNTGELFFGEGSRLTVL.

The J gene is TRBJ1-1, the V gene TRBV27; a weak D match, TRBD1 (5 bases). This CDR3 region has 15 residues. The germline gives CDR1 MNHEY, CDR2 SMNVEV (reference sequence). The germline V and J ends were trimmed by 4 bases and 4 bases, with 16 bases remaining between them. In DNA, the CDR3 is TGTGCCAGCAGTTCGGGACCCACGGGGATCACTGAAGCTTTCTTT. This gives the protein CASSSGPTGITEAFF.

The chain couples TRBV24-1 to TRBJ2-6; TRBD2 is a possible D gene (6 bases). The V end was cut by 2 bases, the J end by 0 bases, with 7 bases between. Germline values: CDR1 KGHDR, CDR2 SFDVKD. This CDR3 has 16 residues. The CDR3 coding sequence is TGTGCCACCAGTGATTCCGGGAGCTCTGGGGCCAACGTCCTGACTTTC. Protein sequence: CATSDSGSSGANVLTF.

Concerning this clonotype: One base away lies a much larger clone, so this may be a sequencing read error. This sequence joins TRBV4-1 and TRBJ2-7; tentative D call: TRBD2 (6 bases). V was shortened by 2 bases and J by 1 base, with 12 bases between the two germline ends. Germline V gene lookup returns CDR1 MGHRA and CDR2 YSYEKL. The CDR3 sequence is 15 residues long. CDR3 sequence: CASSQNGGLSYEQYF. CDR3 DNA: TGCGCCAGCAGCCAAAACGGGGGTCTTTCCTACGAGCAGTACTTC.

This clonotype was recorded many times. The chain links TRBV28 to TRBJ2-5, with 11 bases that match TRBD1. The CDR3 consists of 16 residues. Losses at the gene ends were 4 bases for V and 5 bases for J; bases not matched to a gene: 9. The germline V gene encodes CDR1 MDHEN and CDR2 SYDVKM. The CDR3 loop reads CASSSWDRGSVETQYF. Here the CDR3 DNA reads TGTGCCAGCAGTTCTTGGGACAGGGGGTCGGTGGAGACCCAGTACTTC.

The table lists this clonotype with many counts. The V gene is TRBV7-9, the J gene TRBJ1-4; the match to TRBD1 covers 8 bases. The J segment lost 7 bases and the V segment lost 3 bases, leaving 16 bases of the junction unmatched. Per germline, CDR1 SEHNR and CDR2 FQNEAQ (reference sequence). CDR3 length: 18 amino acids. The CDR3 sequence is CASSFSMTGDFGGEKLFF. The CDR3 nucleotides read TGTGCCAGCAGCTTTAGTATGACAGGGGACTTTGGCGGTGAAAAACTGTTTTTT.

On this clonotype itself: Possible read error: a much larger clone is one base away. V gene TRBV19 combines with J gene TRBJ2-3; D tentatively reads TRBD1 or TRBD2 (5 bases each). Per the germline V gene, CDR1 is LNHDA and CDR2 is SQIVND (reference sequence). The CDR3 is 14 amino acids. The CDR3 is CASSINGATDTRYF. CDR3 in DNA: TGTGCCAGTAGTATTAACGGGGCCACAGATACGCGGTATTTT.

A note on this clonotype: This could be a read error, since a much larger clone is one nucleotide away. The CDR3 DNA reads as TGTGCCAGAGTACACCGGGACAGGGTGCTTGGCAAGCAGTACTTC. This codes for CARVHRDRVLGKQYF. The rearrangement uses TRBV7-4 and TRBJ2-7; 9 nucleotides align to TRBD1. This CDR3 spans 15 amino acids. Germline loops: CDR1 SGHVT, CDR2 SQSDAQ. With V trimmed by 9 bases and J by 8 bases, 17 bases remained unmatched.

Notes on this clonotype: A much bigger clone sits one base away, suggesting this may be a read error. The chain couples TRBV28 to TRBJ2-2, with D possibly being TRBD2 (6 bases). The CDR3 is made up of 13 amino acids. The germline gives CDR1 MDHEN, CDR2 SYDVKM. The CDR3 region is CASSLPAGGELSF. The DNA for the CDR3 is TGTGCCAGCAGTTTACCGGCGGGCGGGGAGCTGTCTTTT.

The table lists this clonotype with many counts. The V call is TRBV7-6, the J call TRBJ1-1, with D unclear. This CDR3 has 15 residues. V gave up 0 bases and J gave up 1 base, with 9 bases separating them. Germline loops: CDR1 SGHVS, CDR2 FNYEAQ. The CDR3 sequence is CASSLASGSNTEAFF. CDR3 coding DNA: TGTGCCAGCAGCTTAGCGTCAGGTTCGAACACTGAAGCTTTCTTT. The full variable domain, rest sourced from reference TRBV7-6 and TRBJ1-1, is GAGVSQSPRYKVTKRGQDVALRCDPISGHVSLYWYRQALGQGPEFLTYFNYEAQQDKSGLPNDRFSAERPEGSISTLTIQRTEQRDSAMYRCASSLASGSNTEAFFGQGTRLTVV.

This clonotype appeared many times. This sequence joins TRBV7-9 and TRBJ2-3; 7 nucleotides match TRBD1. Germline-derived CDR1 and CDR2 are SEHNR and FQNEAQ (reference sequence). V shed 2 bases, J shed 5 bases, and the junction held 7 bases outside the gene matches. The CDR3 contains 15 residues. Written as DNA, the CDR3 is TGTGCCAGCAGCTTATCACAGGGGATAAGAGATACGCAGTATTTT. It yields the protein CASSLSQGIRDTQYF.

The sample holds many counts of this clonotype. J is TRBJ2-3 and V is TRBV6-2 or TRBV6-3; D is tentatively TRBD1 or TRBD2 (5 bases each). Trimming removed 6 bases from V and 2 bases from J, with 18 bases in between. The germline CDR1 and CDR2 sequences are MNHEY and SVGEGT. This CDR3 is 16 amino acids long. This chain's CDR3 is CASRTGTAIYTDTQYF. DNA of the CDR3: TGTGCCAGCAGGACCGGGACGGCAATTTACACAGATACGCAGTATTTT.

This clonotype was seen only a few times. V gene TRBV11-2 combines with J gene TRBJ2-7; tentatively, D is TRBD1 (7 bases). The CDR3 length is 15 residues. The germline V and J ends were trimmed by 7 bases and 7 bases, with 23 bases remaining between them. The germline gives CDR1 SGHAT, CDR2 FQNNGV. The CDR3 loop is CASTIRGTDYGEQYF. CDR3 coding DNA: TGTGCCAGCACCATCCGGGGGACAGACTACGGAGAGCAGTACTTC. The full variable domain, its missing parts supplied by reference TRBV11-2 and TRBJ2-7, is EAGVAQSPRYKIIEKRQSVAFWCNPISGHATLYWYQQILGQGPKLLIQFQNNGVVDDSQLPKDRFSAERLKGVDSTLKIQPAKLEDSAVYLCASTIRGTDYGEQYFGPGTRLTVT.

Many counts were recorded for this clonotype. V gene TRBV4-1 combines with J gene TRBJ2-7; D is perhaps TRBD1 or TRBD2 (6 bases each). Trimming cost V 0 bases and J 2 bases, with 11 bases left between them. Germline loops: CDR1 MGHRA, CDR2 YSYEKL. The CDR3 consists of 15 residues. The CDR3 protein is CASSQDGGLAYEQYF. The CDR3 nucleotides are TGCGCCAGCAGCCAAGACGGGGGCCTTGCCTACGAGCAGTACTTC.